This TCR beta chain was identified during a study of CD8 T cells in ankylosing spondylitis (dated by TCRdb to the late 2010s). Concerning the study at large: T cell receptor beta repertoires were profiled in healthy donors and ankylosing spondylitis patients so that disease-linked TCR variants could be found. In total, the full study cohort was made up of nearly 110 healthy donors and about two dozen ankylosing spondylitis patients. Peripheral blood samples were taken, and synovial fluid was additionally collected from ankylosing spondylitis patients. The paper's findings and limits, for the study overall: The disease-linked clones had a CD8+ phenotype and were found at relatively low frequencies in peripheral blood. Blood from ankylosing spondylitis patients appeared to be characterized by a TCR beta motif made up of under ten highly homologous amino acid variants. Significant enrichment of the disease-linked clones was reported in matched synovial fluid samples from ankylosing spondylitis patients. Some motif variants had previously been reported in the synovial fluid and blood of reactive arthritis patients, which suggests shared mechanisms of disease initiation.

The run used an Illumina HiSeq 2500. TCR beta libraries were prepared by quantitative 5'-RACE with molecular barcodes. Per the authors' processing: Disease-linked TCR variants were identified with a new computational method built on a probabilistic model of VDJ rearrangement. The raw public reads went through TCRdb reprocessing: fastp at Q25, MiXCR clone calling, in-frame beta chains kept. Each record represents a unique CDR3 protein, reported with the most common genes and DNA among its rows. These V and J calls rely on TCRdb rather than the paper's analysis. Counted in this sample were fewer than 650,000 distinct CDR3 sequences; about 12% of them appeared once. Of the sample, approximately 7% is held by the ten largest clones. Turning to this clonotype: Its antigen is still unknown. No per-base quality is available; no much larger clone lies one base away.

After removal of 3 bases from V and 1 base from J, the junction retains 3 bases not matched to a gene. Via the germline V gene, CDR1 is MGHDK and CDR2 SYGVNS. The cysteine opens and the phenylalanine closes a CDR3 of 15 amino acids. Kept here is only the CDR3 DNA, which spans 45 bases and is read in frame from base 1. The sequencing sample was made of blood, either unsorted or a sorted T cell fraction (not recorded which). The sequence came from a male donor with ankylosing spondylitis. The chain is made from TRBV25-1 and TRBJ1-3, with 7 central nucleotides matching TRBD1. The DNA sequence follows: TGTGCCAGCAGTGATCCGACAGGGTCTGGAAACACCATATATTTT. This sequence encodes CASSDPTGSGNTIYF.